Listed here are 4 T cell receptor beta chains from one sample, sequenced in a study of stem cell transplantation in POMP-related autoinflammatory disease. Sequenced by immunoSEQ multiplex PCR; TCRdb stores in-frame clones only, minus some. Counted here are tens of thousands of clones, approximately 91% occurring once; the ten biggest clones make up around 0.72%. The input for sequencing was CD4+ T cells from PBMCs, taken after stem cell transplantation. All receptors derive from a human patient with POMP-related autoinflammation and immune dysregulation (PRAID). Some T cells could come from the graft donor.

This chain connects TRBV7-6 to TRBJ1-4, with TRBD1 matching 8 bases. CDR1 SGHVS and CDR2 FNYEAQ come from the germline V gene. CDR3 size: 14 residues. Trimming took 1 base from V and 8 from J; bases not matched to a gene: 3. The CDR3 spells CASSLGRQGEKLFF. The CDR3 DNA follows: TGTGCCAGCAGCTTAGGGAGACAGGGGGAAAAACTGTTTTTT.

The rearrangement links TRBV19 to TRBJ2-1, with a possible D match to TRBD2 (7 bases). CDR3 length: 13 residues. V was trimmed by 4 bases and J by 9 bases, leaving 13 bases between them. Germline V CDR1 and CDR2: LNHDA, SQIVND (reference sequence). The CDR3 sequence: CASSSGGISEQFF. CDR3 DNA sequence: TGTGCCAGTAGTAGCGGGGGCATAAGTGAGCAGTTCTTC.

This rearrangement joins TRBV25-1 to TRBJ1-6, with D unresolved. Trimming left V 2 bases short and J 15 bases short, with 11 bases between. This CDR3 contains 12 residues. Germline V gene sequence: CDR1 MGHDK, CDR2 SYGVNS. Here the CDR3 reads CASSETTGVLHF. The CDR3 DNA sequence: TGTGCCAGCAGTGAAACGACCGGGGTCCTCCACTTT.

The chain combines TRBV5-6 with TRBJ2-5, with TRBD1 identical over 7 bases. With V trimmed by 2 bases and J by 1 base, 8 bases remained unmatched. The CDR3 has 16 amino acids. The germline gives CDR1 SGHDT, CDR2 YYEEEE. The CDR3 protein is CASSFYRDRGQETQYF. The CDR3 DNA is TGTGCCAGCAGCTTTTACCGGGACAGAGGCCAAGAGACCCAGTACTTC.